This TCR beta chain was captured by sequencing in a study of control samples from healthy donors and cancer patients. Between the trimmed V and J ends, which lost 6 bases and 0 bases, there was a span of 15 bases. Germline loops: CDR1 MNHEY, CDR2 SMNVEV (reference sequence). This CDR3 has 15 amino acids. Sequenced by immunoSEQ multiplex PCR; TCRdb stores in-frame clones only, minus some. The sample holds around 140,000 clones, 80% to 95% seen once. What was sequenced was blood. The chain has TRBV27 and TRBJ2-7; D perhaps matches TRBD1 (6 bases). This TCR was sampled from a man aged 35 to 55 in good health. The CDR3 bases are TGTGCCAGCAGCTTCTCCGACAGGAGCTCCTACGAGCAGTACTTC. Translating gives CASSFSDRSSYEQYF.